The T cell receptor beta chain under discussion was sequenced for a study of T cells after posttransplantation cyclophosphamide. J was trimmed by 0 bases and V by 5 bases; bases with no gene match: 1. The CDR3 has 13 amino acids. Germline V gene sequence: CDR1 MNHEY, CDR2 SMNVEV (reference sequence). Study-wide findings and caveats: Skin or GI-infiltrating T cells shared few TRB sequences with blood. Recipient CMV seropositivity and CMV reactivation strongly tracked TRB clonality. Later blood repertoires were often dominated by clones from the donor CD8+ memory compartment.

Libraries were prepared by immunoSEQ multiplex PCR; TCRdb keeps only in-frame clonotypes and omits some of them. The sample contains over 30,000 clones, none of them singletons. This clone was seen many times. What it binds is not known. Input material: PBMCs. This rearrangement joins TRBV27 to TRBJ2-7; the match to TRBD1 covers 7 bases. The TCR comes from a girl aged 5 to 17 in good health, CMV-negative, and a related stem cell transplant donor. The CDR3 loop reads CASSDRVSYEQYF. The CDR3 nucleotides read TGTGCCAGCAGTGACAGGGTCTCCTACGAGCAGTACTTC.